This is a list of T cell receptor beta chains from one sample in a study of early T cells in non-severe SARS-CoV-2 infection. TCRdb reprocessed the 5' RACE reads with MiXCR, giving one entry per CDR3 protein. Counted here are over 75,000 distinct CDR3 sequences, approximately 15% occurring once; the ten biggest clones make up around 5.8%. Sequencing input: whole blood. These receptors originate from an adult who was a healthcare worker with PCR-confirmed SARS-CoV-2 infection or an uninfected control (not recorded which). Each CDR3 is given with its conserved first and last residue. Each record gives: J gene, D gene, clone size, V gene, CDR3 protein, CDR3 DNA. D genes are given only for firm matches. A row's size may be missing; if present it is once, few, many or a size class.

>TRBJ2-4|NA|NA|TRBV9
CASSETPNIQYF
TGTGCCAGCAGCGAGACCCCGAACATTCAGTACTTC
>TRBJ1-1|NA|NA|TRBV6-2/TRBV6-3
CASRERDDSDEAFF
TGTGCCAGCAGGGAACGGGACGACAGCGATGAAGCTTTCTTT
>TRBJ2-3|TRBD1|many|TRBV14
CASSPGQGPLTDTQYF
TGTGCCAGCAGCCCTGGACAGGGGCCGCTCACAGATACGCAGTATTTT
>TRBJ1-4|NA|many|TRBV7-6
CASSPILQRNEKLFF
TGTGCCAGCAGCCCAATATTACAGCGTAATGAAAAACTGTTTTTT
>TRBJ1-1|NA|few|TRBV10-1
CAGNREWTEAFF
TGCGCCGGTAACAGGGAGTGGACTGAAGCTTTCTTT
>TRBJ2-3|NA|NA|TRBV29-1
CSVALRVNPTHTQYF
TGCAGCGTTGCGCTAAGGGTAAACCCCACACATACGCAGTATTTT
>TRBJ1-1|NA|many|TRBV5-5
CASRSWTVNTEAFF
TGTGCCAGCAGAAGCTGGACGGTGAACACTGAAGCTTTCTTT
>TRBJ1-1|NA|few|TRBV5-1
CASRLDPGGTEAFF
TGCGCCAGCAGACTCGACCCCGGTGGCACTGAAGCTTTCTTT
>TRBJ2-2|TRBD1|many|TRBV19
CASTYRGLTGELFF
TGTGCCAGTACCTACAGGGGGCTTACCGGGGAGCTGTTTTTT
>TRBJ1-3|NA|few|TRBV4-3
CASSQEITGTSGNTIYF
TGCGCCAGCAGCCAAGAGATTACGGGAACCTCTGGAAACACCATATATTTT
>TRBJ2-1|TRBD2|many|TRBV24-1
CATSEPTLAGGPGNEQFF
TGTGCCACCAGTGAGCCCACCCTAGCGGGAGGGCCAGGCAATGAGCAGTTCTTC
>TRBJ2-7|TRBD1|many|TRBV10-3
CAISESVRTGNEQYF
TGTGCCATCAGTGAGTCGGTACGGACAGGGAACGAGCAGTACTTC
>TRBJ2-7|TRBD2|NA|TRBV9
CASSVGREKGEQYF
TGTGCCAGCAGCGTCGGGCGGGAGAAGGGCGAGCAGTACTTC
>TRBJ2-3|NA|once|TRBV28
CASSSIRDWLQSRNTQYF
TGTGCCAGCAGTTCTATTCGGGACTGGCTACAATCCAGGAATACGCAGTATTTT
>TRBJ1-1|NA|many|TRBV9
CASSADPNTEAFF
TGTGCCAGCAGCGCAGACCCTAACACTGAAGCTTTCTTT
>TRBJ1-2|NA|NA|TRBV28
CASRPPDWGYGYTF
TGTGCCAGCAGACCACCGGACTGGGGTTATGGCTACACCTTC
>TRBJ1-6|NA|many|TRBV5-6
CASSLRGWNSPLHF
TGTGCCAGCAGCTTGCGGGGTTGGAATTCACCCCTCCACTTT
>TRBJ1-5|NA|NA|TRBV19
CASSPQPNQPQHF
TGTGCCAGTAGCCCCCAGCCCAATCAGCCCCAGCATTTT
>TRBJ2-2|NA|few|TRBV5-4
CASSYLGGTGELFF
TGTGCCAGCAGCTACCTGGGAGGCACCGGGGAGCTGTTTTTT
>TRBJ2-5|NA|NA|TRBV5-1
CASSPGQYQETQYF
TGCGCCAGCAGCCCCGGACAGTACCAAGAGACCCAGTACTTC
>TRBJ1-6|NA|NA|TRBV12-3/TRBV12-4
CASSFSVTGSPLHF
TGTGCCAGCAGTTTCAGCGTCACGGGATCACCCCTCCACTTT
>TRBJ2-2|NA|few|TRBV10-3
CAISAEGTGELFF
TGTGCCATCAGTGCGGAAGGAACCGGGGAGCTGTTTTTT
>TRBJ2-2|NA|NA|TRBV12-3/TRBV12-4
CASSFGGSFTGELFF
TGTGCCAGCAGTTTCGGAGGGAGTTTTACCGGGGAGCTGTTTTTT
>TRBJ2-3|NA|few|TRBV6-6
CASIRTPQGTDTQYF
TGTGCCAGCATTCGGACTCCTCAAGGCACAGATACGCAGTATTTT
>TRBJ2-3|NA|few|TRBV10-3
CAISEFLAFTDTQYF
TGTGCCATCAGTGAGTTTCTAGCTTTCACAGATACGCAGTATTTT
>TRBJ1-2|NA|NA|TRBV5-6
CASSWEDGYTF
TGCGCCAGCAGCTGGGAAGATGGCTACACCTTC
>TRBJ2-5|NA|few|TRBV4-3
CASSQGGGGPEETQYF
TGCGCCAGCAGCCAAGGAGGGGGAGGGCCCGAGGAGACCCAGTACTTC
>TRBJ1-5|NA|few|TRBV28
CASTGKGQPQHF
TGTGCCAGCACAGGGAAGGGTCAGCCCCAGCATTTT
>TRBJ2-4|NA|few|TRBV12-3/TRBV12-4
CASSLEAIQYF
TGTGCCAGCAGTTTGGAGGCCATTCAGTACTTC